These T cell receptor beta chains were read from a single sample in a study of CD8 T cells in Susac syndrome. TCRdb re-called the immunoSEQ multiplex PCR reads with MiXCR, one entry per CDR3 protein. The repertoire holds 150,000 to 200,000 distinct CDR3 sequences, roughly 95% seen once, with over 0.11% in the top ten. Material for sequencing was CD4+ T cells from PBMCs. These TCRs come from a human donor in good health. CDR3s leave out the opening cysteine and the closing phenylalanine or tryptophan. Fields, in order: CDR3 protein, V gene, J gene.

CDR3 protein: SVTDRNTEAF
V gene: TRBV20-1
J gene: TRBJ1-1

CDR3 protein: ASTRTLRADQETQY
V gene: TRBV25-1
J gene: TRBJ2-5

CDR3 protein: ASSLSGGLQY
V gene: TRBV7-2
J gene: TRBJ2-7

CDR3 protein: SAWDRGTNEKLF
V gene: TRBV20-1
J gene: TRBJ1-4

CDR3 protein: ASSPGLAGQETQY
V gene: TRBV7-8
J gene: TRBJ2-5

CDR3 protein: ASSPDRGTEAF
V gene: TRBV18
J gene: TRBJ1-1

CDR3 protein: SVPGAAQNTEAF
V gene: TRBV29-1
J gene: TRBJ1-1

CDR3 protein: ASSVSGGNTEAF
V gene: TRBV19
J gene: TRBJ1-1

CDR3 protein: ASGTGANTGELF
V gene: TRBV12-5
J gene: TRBJ2-2

CDR3 protein: ASSFGTGTVTNEQY
V gene: TRBV11-2
J gene: TRBJ2-7

CDR3 protein: ASSLQGHAAKNIQY
V gene: TRBV2
J gene: TRBJ2-4

CDR3 protein: ASSPTYARDTQY
V gene: TRBV18
J gene: TRBJ2-3

CDR3 protein: ASTNTGKQPQH
V gene: TRBV2
J gene: TRBJ1-5

CDR3 protein: ASSPWGSGYT
V gene: TRBV12-3/TRBV12-4
J gene: TRBJ1-2

CDR3 protein: ASKAGPNTGELF
V gene: TRBV3-1
J gene: TRBJ2-2

CDR3 protein: ASSLTSGGQETQY
V gene: TRBV5-4
J gene: TRBJ2-5

CDR3 protein: ASSFRQGWLPQH
V gene: TRBV19
J gene: TRBJ1-5

CDR3 protein: ASKDRAGANVLT
V gene: TRBV2
J gene: TRBJ2-6

CDR3 protein: ASTGNGNQPQH
V gene: TRBV6-1
J gene: TRBJ1-5

CDR3 protein: ASSLVSGDYGYT
V gene: TRBV5-1
J gene: TRBJ1-2

CDR3 protein: ASNSGEGRVTDEQF
V gene: TRBV6-6
J gene: TRBJ2-1

CDR3 protein: ASSLSSRFQETQY
V gene: TRBV27
J gene: TRBJ2-5

CDR3 protein: ASSQDVGSNTGELF
V gene: TRBV4-2
J gene: TRBJ2-2

CDR3 protein: ASSADSQETQY
V gene: TRBV5-4
J gene: TRBJ2-5

CDR3 protein: ASSYMGVNTEAF
V gene: TRBV6-2/TRBV6-3
J gene: TRBJ1-1

CDR3 protein: ASSGTGVLYGYT
V gene: TRBV19
J gene: TRBJ1-2

CDR3 protein: ASSLAGTSNEQF
V gene: TRBV5-6
J gene: TRBJ2-1

CDR3 protein: ASSPMGGTDTQY
V gene: TRBV7-3
J gene: TRBJ2-3

CDR3 protein: SVEAPRGTEAF
V gene: TRBV29-1
J gene: TRBJ1-1

CDR3 protein: ASSLAQGDEAF
V gene: TRBV5-4
J gene: TRBJ1-1

CDR3 protein: ASSYLNRNQPQH
V gene: TRBV6-2/TRBV6-3
J gene: TRBJ1-5

CDR3 protein: ASSQGRNQPQH
V gene: TRBV3-1
J gene: TRBJ1-5

CDR3 protein: SVVGARDRDNTEAF
V gene: TRBV29-1
J gene: TRBJ1-1

CDR3 protein: SGGRGQGYEQY
V gene: TRBV29-1
J gene: TRBJ2-7

CDR3 protein: ASRPGGSGANVLT
V gene: TRBV7-3
J gene: TRBJ2-6

CDR3 protein: ASSPRQPTGELF
V gene: TRBV18
J gene: TRBJ2-2

CDR3 protein: ASSPSDRSNQPQH
V gene: TRBV27
J gene: TRBJ1-5

CDR3 protein: ASRAGMHTDTQY
V gene: TRBV5-1
J gene: TRBJ2-3

CDR3 protein: ASSQGYRGQPQH
V gene: TRBV3-1
J gene: TRBJ1-5

CDR3 protein: ASSLAGRGTRGSYEQY
V gene: TRBV7-9
J gene: TRBJ2-7

CDR3 protein: SASNIGSIKTQY
V gene: TRBV20-1
J gene: TRBJ2-5

CDR3 protein: ASSPLSAYTETQY
V gene: TRBV7-2
J gene: TRBJ2-5

CDR3 protein: ATRDRGDYGYT
V gene: TRBV19
J gene: TRBJ1-2

CDR3 protein: ASSLGLTAQDLE
V gene: TRBV7-6
J gene: TRBJ2-1

CDR3 protein: ASSPSDRHNEQF
V gene: TRBV9
J gene: TRBJ2-1

CDR3 protein: ASSLEAVTYGYT
V gene: TRBV5-1
J gene: TRBJ1-2

CDR3 protein: SGGGGARDTQY
V gene: TRBV29-1
J gene: TRBJ2-3

CDR3 protein: ASSFADTQY
V gene: TRBV5-1
J gene: TRBJ2-3

CDR3 protein: ASTSTGDSGANVLT
V gene: TRBV19
J gene: TRBJ2-6

CDR3 protein: SVVRQGLYNEQF
V gene: TRBV29-1
J gene: TRBJ2-1

CDR3 protein: ASSLDGQNYGYT
V gene: TRBV5-1
J gene: TRBJ1-2

CDR3 protein: ASSQESVGTGSRGANEKLF
V gene: TRBV4-1
J gene: TRBJ1-4

CDR3 protein: ASSPGLAGVSETQY
V gene: TRBV7-9
J gene: TRBJ2-5

CDR3 protein: ASSQDSLAGGHEQF
V gene: TRBV4-2
J gene: TRBJ2-1

CDR3 protein: ASSLRLDSYEQY
V gene: TRBV7-9
J gene: TRBJ2-7

CDR3 protein: ASSLVGTPLH
V gene: TRBV11-3
J gene: TRBJ2-5

CDR3 protein: SVVLSGKRAF
V gene: TRBV29-1
J gene: TRBJ1-1

CDR3 protein: AWSPLQNTEAF
V gene: TRBV30
J gene: TRBJ1-1

CDR3 protein: ASSRGAAAQETQY
V gene: TRBV5-1
J gene: TRBJ2-5